These T cell receptor beta chains were read from a single sample in a study of blood T cell repertoires in COVID-19. TCRdb's table, derived via immunoSEQ multiplex PCR, lists solely in-frame clones and lacks some. This sample has about 42,000 clones, with around four fifths found just once. The specimen was peripheral blood. The receptors originated from a man over 45 with active COVID-19. Both conserved end residues are part of each CDR3. The D gene is left open where the match is weak. Some rows have no size entry. The others give once, few or many, or a class for an expanded clone.

TRBV19	TRBJ2-2	-	-	TGTGCCAGTAGTAGATCTGCGGCCGGGGATAACACCGGGGAGCTGTTTTTT	CASSRSAAGDNTGELFF
TRBV19	TRBJ1-1	-	-	TGTGCCAGTAGTATACAGGGCAAGGTGGTGAACACTGAAGCTTTCTTT	CASSIQGKVVNTEAFF
TRBV11-2	TRBJ2-1	TRBD2	-	TGTGCCAGCAGCTCGCGACTAGCGAACTCCTACAATGAGCAGTTCTTC	CASSSRLANSYNEQFF
TRBV12-3/TRBV12-4	TRBJ2-7	-	once	TGTGCCAGCAGTTTAGGGGGGCTCTACGAGCAGTACTTC	CASSLGGLYEQYF
TRBV10-3	TRBJ2-2	TRBD1	-	TGTGCCATCAGTGACTCGGACAGGGGGGACACCGGGGAGCTGTTTTTT	CAISDSDRGDTGELFF
TRBV5-6	TRBJ2-3	TRBD2	-	TGTGCCAGCAGCTCACTAGCGTCTCTGTCCGATACGCAGTATTTT	CASSSLASLSDTQYF
TRBV11-2	TRBJ1-2	-	-	TGTGCCAGCACGCCCTTGGAAGGGGCCGTTGGCTACACCTTC	CASTPLEGAVGYTF
TRBV10-2	TRBJ2-3	-	-	TGCGCCAGCAGAGGAGGGGGCACAGATACGCAGTATTTT	CASRGGGTDTQYF
TRBV18	TRBJ2-7	-	-	TGTGCCAGCTCACAAAATCAGGGGTCGGGCGAGCAGTACTTC	CASSQNQGSGEQYF
TRBV10-3	TRBJ2-6	-	-	TGTGCCATCTCAGGATTCTCGGGGGCCAACGTCCTGACTTTC	CAISGFSGANVLTF
TRBV9	TRBJ2-7	-	-	TGTGCCAGCAGCTCGAACCAGGATCAGGGAATAATTGACGAGCAGTACTTC	CASSSNQDQGIIDEQYF
TRBV7-6	TRBJ1-1	-	-	TGTGCCAGCAGCTCGCAACAGGGCGGCCTGAACACTGAAGCTTTCTTT	CASSSQQGGLNTEAFF
TRBV19	TRBJ2-5	-	-	TGTGCCAGTAGTATAAGGACTCCAGAGACCCAGTACTTC	CASSIRTPETQYF
TRBV14	TRBJ2-3	TRBD1	-	TGTGCCAGCAGCCTTAGGACAGGGAGCTGGTCCAAGACAGATACGCAGTATTTT	CASSLRTGSWSKTDTQYF
TRBV19	TRBJ2-3	-	-	TGTGCCACCGGACTGAACACAGATACGCAGTATTTT	CATGLNTDTQYF
TRBV5-1	TRBJ1-6	-	-	TGCGCCAGCAGCTTGGGGGCCCATGCTTCACCCCTCCACTTT	CASSLGAHASPLHF
TRBV5-1	TRBJ1-4	TRBD1	-	TGCGCCAGCAGCTATGGGGACAGGACTACAACTAATGAAAAACTGTTTTTT	CASSYGDRTTTNEKLFF
TRBV6-5	TRBJ2-6	-	few	TGTGCCAGCAGACTCGACTACTCTGGGGCCAACGTCCTGACTTTC	CASRLDYSGANVLTF
TRBV6-6	TRBJ2-5	TRBD1	-	TGTGCCAGCAGTGCCATCGGACAGGGGGCGGAGACCCAGTACTTC	CASSAIGQGAETQYF
TRBV3-1/TRBV3-2	TRBJ1-6	TRBD1	-	TGTGCCAGCAGTCCGGAACGGACAGGTCGTAGCTCCTATAATTCACCCCTCCACTTT	CASSPERTGRSSYNSPLHF
TRBV9	TRBJ1-1	TRBD1	-	TGTGCCAGCAGCGCTGACCCGGGACAGGCGATGAGGGGGGCTTTCTTT	CASSADPGQAMRGAFF
TRBV7-6	TRBJ1-4	-	-	TGTGCCAGCAGCCCTGGGACTGCCATGGCGGGGGCCGAAAAACTGTTTTTT	CASSPGTAMAGAEKLFF
TRBV4-3	TRBJ2-3	-	once	TGCGCCAGCAGTCCGACGGGTCCTTTCACAGATACGCAGTATTTT	CASSPTGPFTDTQYF
TRBV21-1	TRBJ2-3	-	-	TGTGCCAGCAGCCTGACTAGCGGGGGGGCGGGGACAGATACGCAGTATTTT	CASSLTSGGAGTDTQYF
TRBV7-9	TRBJ1-2	-	few	TGTGCCAGCAGCTTAGACAGGGCCACTCTTAACACCTTC	CASSLDRATLNTF
TRBV21-1	TRBJ2-6	-	-	TGTGCCAGCAGCAAAGTCCACAGCTCTGGGGCCAACGTCCTGACTTTC	CASSKVHSSGANVLTF
TRBV27	TRBJ1-1	-	once	TGTGCCAGCAGTATAAACTCAAGGAACACTGAAGCTTTCTTT	CASSINSRNTEAFF
TRBV7-2	TRBJ2-7	-	-	TGTGCCAGCAGCTTAGGGCGGGCCGCCTACGAGCAGTACTTC	CASSLGRAAYEQYF
TRBV6-5	TRBJ2-7	-	-	TGTGCCAGCATTCGGACAGCGAGCTCCTACGAGCAGTACTTC	CASIRTASSYEQYF
TRBV3-1/TRBV3-2	TRBJ1-3	-	-	TGTGCCAGCAGCCAAGCATCAGGGCCTGGAAACACCATATATTTT	CASSQASGPGNTIYF
TRBV7-2	TRBJ2-7	-	-	TGTGCCAGCAGCGTAGGACCCGGGGTGTCCTACGAGCAGTACTTC	CASSVGPGVSYEQYF
TRBV7-2	TRBJ1-3	TRBD1	medium-sized	TGTGCCAGCAGCTTAGACCAGGGGGGTTTTGGAAACACCATATATTTT	CASSLDQGGFGNTIYF
TRBV6-2/TRBV6-3	TRBJ2-7	TRBD1	-	TGTGCCAGCAGTCTGGGACAGGGGGTTTTCTACGAGCAGTACTTC	CASSLGQGVFYEQYF
TRBV5-4	TRBJ2-5	TRBD2	-	TGTGCCAGCAGGAGGACTAGCGGGGCCCGTGAGACCCAGTACTTC	CASRRTSGARETQYF
TRBV24-1	TRBJ2-1	TRBD1	-	TGTGCCACCAGTGAAAGGGACAGGTGGAGGAATGAGCAGTTCTTC	CATSERDRWRNEQFF
TRBV5-1	TRBJ1-5	-	-	TGCGCCAGCCCTGGGGGGGGCAGCGATAGCAATCAGCCCCAGCATTTT	CASPGGGSDSNQPQHF
TRBV5-5	TRBJ1-1	-	-	TGTGCCAGCAGCTTCGAGAGGGTGGGCACTGAAGCTTTCTTT	CASSFERVGTEAFF
TRBV3-1/TRBV3-2	TRBJ2-3	-	-	TGTGCCAGCAGCCAAGATAGGGGGAGAGGGCGCACAGATACGCAGTATTTT	CASSQDRGRGRTDTQYF
TRBV7-2	TRBJ1-2	-	-	TGTGCCAGCAGCTTAGCGGGGAGGGAGGCCTATGGCTACACCTTC	CASSLAGREAYGYTF
TRBV7-2	TRBJ2-7	-	medium-sized	TGTGCCAGCAGCAGATTGGGAGCGGGTGCCCGGGGGGAGCAGTACTTC	CASSRLGAGARGEQYF
TRBV12-3/TRBV12-4	TRBJ1-6	-	-	TGTGCCAGCAGTATACAGGATAATTCACCCCTCCACTTT	CASSIQDNSPLHF
TRBV6-6	TRBJ1-1	TRBD1	-	TGTGCCAGCAGTTACGACAGGGCCACTGAAGCTTTCTTT	CASSYDRATEAFF
TRBV23-1	TRBJ2-4	TRBD2	-	TGCGCCAGCGGGTCCAGCGGGAGGGCCGTAAACATTCAGTACTTC	CASGSSGRAVNIQYF
TRBV28	TRBJ1-3	-	-	TGTGCCAGCTGGGATGCGGGAGGAAACACCATATATTTT	CASWDAGGNTIYF
TRBV11-2	TRBJ2-7	-	-	TGTGCCAGCAGCCATGGTACAGTTTACTACGAGCAGTACTTC	CASSHGTVYYEQYF
TRBV7-9	TRBJ1-6	TRBD1	-	TGTGCCAGCAGCTATGGACAGGGAACACCCCTCCACTTT	CASSYGQGTPLHF
TRBV7-9	TRBJ2-1	-	-	TGTGCCAGCAGCGGAGACAGAACCCTTTACAATGAGCAGTTCTTC	CASSGDRTLYNEQFF
TRBV7-9	TRBJ2-1	TRBD1	-	TGTGCCAGCAGCTTAAGACAGGGGTATGAGCAGTTCTTC	CASSLRQGYEQFF
TRBV27	TRBJ2-1	TRBD2	-	TGTGCCAGCAGTTTATATCCGCGGGGGTATGAGCAGTTCTTC	CASSLYPRGYEQFF
TRBV3-1/TRBV3-2	TRBJ2-1	TRBD2	-	TGTGCCAGCAGCCAAGCCGTTGGGAGGGGCCATGAGCAGTTCTTC	CASSQAVGRGHEQFF
TRBV7-9	TRBJ2-3	-	-	TGTGCCAGCAGCACAACAGATACGCAGTATTTT	CASSTTDTQYF
TRBV19	TRBJ2-7	TRBD1	-	TGTGCCAGTAGTCCGGGGACAGGGACCTACGAGCAGTACTTC	CASSPGTGTYEQYF
TRBV27	TRBJ2-1	TRBD1	-	TGTGCCAGCTCCCGGACAGGTCTCGTCAATGAGCAGTTCTTC	CASSRTGLVNEQFF
TRBV6-5	TRBJ1-2	TRBD1	-	TGTGCCAGCAGCGTTAGACAGGGTGGCTACACCTTC	CASSVRQGGYTF
TRBV9	TRBJ2-2	TRBD2	-	TGTGCCAGCAGCGTCGGGACTAGCGCACACACCGGGGAGCTGTTTTTT	CASSVGTSAHTGELFF
TRBV5-1	TRBJ1-2	-	-	TGCGCCAGCAGCGCGGTGGGGGGACGTCCTGTGCTTAACTATGGCTACACCTTC	CASSAVGGRPVLNYGYTF
TRBV18	TRBJ2-7	-	-	TGTGCCAGCTCACCAGGGGCGGGGTCCTACGAGCAGTACTTC	CASSPGAGSYEQYF
TRBV30	TRBJ1-5	TRBD1	-	TGTGCCTGGAGTAGGGGGCAGGGGTCGCGCAATCAGCCCCAGCATTTT	CAWSRGQGSRNQPQHF